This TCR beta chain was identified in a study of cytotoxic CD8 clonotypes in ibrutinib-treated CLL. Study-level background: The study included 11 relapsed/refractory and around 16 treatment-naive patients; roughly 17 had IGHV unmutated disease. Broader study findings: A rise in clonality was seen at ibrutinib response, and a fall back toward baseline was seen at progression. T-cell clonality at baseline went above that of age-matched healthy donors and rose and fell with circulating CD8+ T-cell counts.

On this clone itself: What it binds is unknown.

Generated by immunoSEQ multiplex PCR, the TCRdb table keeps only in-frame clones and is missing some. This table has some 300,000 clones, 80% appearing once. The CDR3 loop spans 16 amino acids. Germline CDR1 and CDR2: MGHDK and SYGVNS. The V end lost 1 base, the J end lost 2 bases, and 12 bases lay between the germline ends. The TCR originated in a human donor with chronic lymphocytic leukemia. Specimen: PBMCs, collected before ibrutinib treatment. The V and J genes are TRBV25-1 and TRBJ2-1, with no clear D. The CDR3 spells CASSEWGRAPYNEQFF. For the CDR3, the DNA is TGTGCCAGCAGTGAATGGGGTAGGGCCCCCTACAATGAGCAGTTCTTC. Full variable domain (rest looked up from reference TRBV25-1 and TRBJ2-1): EADIYQTPRYLVIGTGKKITLECSQTMGHDKMYWYQQDPGMELHLIHYSYGVNSTEKGDLSSESTVSRIRTEHFPLTLESARPSHTSQYLCASSEWGRAPYNEQFFGPGTRLTVL.